Only a few counts were recorded for the clone carrying this T cell receptor beta chain. Its antigen remains unknown. Expressed TCRB transcripts were sequenced, since all the RNA that had been isolated was reverse transcribed. The data were produced by immunoSEQ multiplex PCR, yet TCRdb's version contains in-frame clones alone and is incomplete. Here the sample spans 500,000 to 850,000 clones, roughly an eighth being singletons. The source of the sample is a study of beta chain features in type 1 diabetes. Background on the study: Patients shared similar age, gender and cell yields with healthy donors.

Study-level points and caveats: Shorter TCRB CDR3s, moderately but significantly so, marked every one of the four CD4+ subsets in Type 1 diabetes patients.

J gave up 4 bases and V 3 bases, and 8 bases lay outside the gene matches. There are 16 residues in the CDR3. Germline lookup yields CDR1 SEHNR and CDR2 FQNEAQ (reference sequence). Specimen: naive CD4+ T cells from blood. This chain uses TRBV7-9 with TRBJ1-5, with 8 bases matching TRBD1. The clonotype was recovered from a man younger than 35 with type 1 diabetes. DNA for the CDR3: TGTGCCAGCAGCTTTCATAGTGACAGGGGTAATCAGCCCCAGCATTTT. Protein: CASSFHSDRGNQPQHF. The full variable domain, with the rest looked up from reference TRBV7-9 and TRBJ1-5, is DTGVSQNPRHKITKRGQNVTFRCDPISEHNRLYWYRQTLGQGPEFLTYFQNEAQLEKSRLLSDRFSAERPKGSFSTLEIQRTEQGDSAMYLCASSFHSDRGNQPQHFGDGTRLSIL.